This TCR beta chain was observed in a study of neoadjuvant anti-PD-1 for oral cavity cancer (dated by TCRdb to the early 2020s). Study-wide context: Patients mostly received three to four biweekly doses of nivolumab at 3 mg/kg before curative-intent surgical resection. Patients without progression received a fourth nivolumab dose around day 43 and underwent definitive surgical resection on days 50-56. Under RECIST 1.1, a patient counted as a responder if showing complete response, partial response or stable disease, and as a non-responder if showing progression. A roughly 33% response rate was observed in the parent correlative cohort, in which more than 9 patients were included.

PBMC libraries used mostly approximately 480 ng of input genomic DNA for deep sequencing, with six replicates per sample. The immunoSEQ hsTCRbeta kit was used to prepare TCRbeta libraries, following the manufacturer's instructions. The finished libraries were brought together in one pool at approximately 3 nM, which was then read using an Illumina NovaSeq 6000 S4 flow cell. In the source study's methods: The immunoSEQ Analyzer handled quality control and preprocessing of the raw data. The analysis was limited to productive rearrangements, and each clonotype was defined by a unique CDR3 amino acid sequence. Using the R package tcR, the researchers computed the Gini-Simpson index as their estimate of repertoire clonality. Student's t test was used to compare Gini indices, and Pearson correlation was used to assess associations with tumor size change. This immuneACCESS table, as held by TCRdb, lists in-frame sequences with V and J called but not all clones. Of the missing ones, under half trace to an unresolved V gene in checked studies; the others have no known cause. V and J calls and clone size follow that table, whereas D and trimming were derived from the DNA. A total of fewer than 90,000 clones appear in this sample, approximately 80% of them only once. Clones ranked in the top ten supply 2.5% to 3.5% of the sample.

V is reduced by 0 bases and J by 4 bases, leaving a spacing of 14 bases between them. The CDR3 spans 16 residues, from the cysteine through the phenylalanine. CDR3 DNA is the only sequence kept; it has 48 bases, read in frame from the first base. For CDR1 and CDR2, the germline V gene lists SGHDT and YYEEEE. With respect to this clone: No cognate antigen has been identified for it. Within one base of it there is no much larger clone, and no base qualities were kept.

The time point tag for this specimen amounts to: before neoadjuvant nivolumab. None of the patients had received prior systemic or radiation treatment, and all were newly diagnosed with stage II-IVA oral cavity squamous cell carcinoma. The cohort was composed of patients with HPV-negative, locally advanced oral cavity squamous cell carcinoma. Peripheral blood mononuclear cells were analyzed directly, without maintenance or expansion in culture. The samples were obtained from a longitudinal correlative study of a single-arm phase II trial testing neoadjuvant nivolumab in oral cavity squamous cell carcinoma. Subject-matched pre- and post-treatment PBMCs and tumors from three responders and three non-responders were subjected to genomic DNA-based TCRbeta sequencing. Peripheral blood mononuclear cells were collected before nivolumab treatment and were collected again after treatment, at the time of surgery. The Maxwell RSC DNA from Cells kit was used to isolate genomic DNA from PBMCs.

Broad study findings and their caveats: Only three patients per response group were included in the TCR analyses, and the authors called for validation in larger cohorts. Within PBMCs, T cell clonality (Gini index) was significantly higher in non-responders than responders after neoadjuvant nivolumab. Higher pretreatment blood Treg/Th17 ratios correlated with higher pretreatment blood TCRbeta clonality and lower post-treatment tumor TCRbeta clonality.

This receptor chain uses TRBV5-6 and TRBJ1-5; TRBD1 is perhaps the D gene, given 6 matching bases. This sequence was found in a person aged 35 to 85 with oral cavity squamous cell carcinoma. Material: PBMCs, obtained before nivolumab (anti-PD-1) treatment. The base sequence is TGTGCCAGCAGCTTGGCCTGGGGGCCCCCGAATCAGCCCCAGCATTTT. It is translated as CASSLAWGPPNQPQHF.